The clone carrying this T cell receptor beta chain was found a few times. Its matching antigen is unknown. Some clones are missing from TCRdb's copy, which holds only in-frame ones; the method was immunoSEQ multiplex PCR. The sample contains around 95,000 clones, 85% of which appear only once. These data are taken from a study of cytomegalovirus exposure and HLA in healthy donors. Study observations and caveats: Researchers catalogued some 160 TCR beta chains as cytomegalovirus-associated.

The origin of this receptor is a man younger than 35 in good health and CMV-seropositive. The sequenced sample was PBMCs.

As DNA, the CDR3 is TGCGCCAGCAGTCTCGGGACTTACCCATGGACGCAGTATTTT. Amino acid sequence: CASSLGTYPWTQYF. The chain is built from TRBV10-1 and TRBJ2-3, with D perhaps matching TRBD2 (6 bases). Per germline, CDR1 WNHNN and CDR2 SYGVQD (reference sequence). This CDR3 is 14 amino acids long. With 5 bases removed from V and 9 bases from J, the gap between germline ends came to 18 bases.